This TCR beta chain was captured in a study of response to subunit inactivated influenza vaccine. The length of the CDR3 is 13 residues. The germline CDR1 and CDR2 sequences are MNHEY and SVGEGT. Between the trimmed V and J ends, which lost 2 bases and 3 bases, there was a span of 7 bases. TCRdb used MiXCR to reprocess the RT-PCR reads, holding one entry per CDR3 protein. The sample consists of 180,000 or so distinct CDR3 sequences, approximately 12% of them appearing once. These same data were also listed under a study on T cells expressing NK-cell markers. From that study: UMI-tagged 5'RACE template switching yielded the TCR beta cDNA. For several experiments, T cell sorting was restricted to the alpha-beta TCR population by means of an anti-gamma-delta TCR antibody. The study found dominant NKG2C+ clonotypes at about 1.0-7.0% of CD8+ T cells in about 6 donors. The study found these clonotypes also leading the CD3+CD56-NKG2C+ fraction in a few donors. Uncertainty persisted over the HCMV specificity of expanded NKG2C+ T cell clones.

The sample was CD8+ T cells sorted from PBMCs, taken 12 days after vaccination. This sequence joins TRBV6-2 or TRBV6-3 and TRBJ1-1; D is undetermined. This receptor was taken from a man aged 50 to 59 who received an inactivated influenza vaccine. For the CDR3, the DNA is TGTGCCAGCAGTTACACGTTGTACACTGAAGCTTTCTTT. It encodes CASSYTLYTEAFF.